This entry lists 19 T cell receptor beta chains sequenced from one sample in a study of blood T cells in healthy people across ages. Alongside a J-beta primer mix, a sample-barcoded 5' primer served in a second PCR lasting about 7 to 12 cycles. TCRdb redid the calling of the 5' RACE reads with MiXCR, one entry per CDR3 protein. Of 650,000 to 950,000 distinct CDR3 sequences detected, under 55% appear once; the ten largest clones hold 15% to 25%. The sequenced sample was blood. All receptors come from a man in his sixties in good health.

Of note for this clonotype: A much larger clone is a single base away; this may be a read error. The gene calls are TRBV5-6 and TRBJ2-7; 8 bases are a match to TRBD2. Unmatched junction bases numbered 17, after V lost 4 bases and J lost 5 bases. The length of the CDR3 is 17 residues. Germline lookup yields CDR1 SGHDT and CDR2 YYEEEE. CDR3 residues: CASSLQNLLAENNEQYF. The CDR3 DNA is TGTGCCAGCAGCCTACAAAATTTACTAGCGGAGAACAACGAGCAGTACTTC.

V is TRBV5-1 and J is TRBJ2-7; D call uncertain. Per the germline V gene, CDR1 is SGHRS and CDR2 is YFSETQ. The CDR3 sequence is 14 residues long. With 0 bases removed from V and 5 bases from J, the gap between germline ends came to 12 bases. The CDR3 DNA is TGCGCCAGCAGCTTGGGTACTCCTAATAACGAGCAGTACTTC. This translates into CASSLGTPNNEQYF.

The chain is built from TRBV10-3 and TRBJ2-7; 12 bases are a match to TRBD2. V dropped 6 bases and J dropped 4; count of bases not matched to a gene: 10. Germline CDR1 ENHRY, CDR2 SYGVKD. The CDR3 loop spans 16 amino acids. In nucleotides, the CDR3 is TGTGCCATCAGAGGGCAGGCTAGCGGGGGGGAATACGAGCAGTACTTC. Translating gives CAIRGQASGGEYEQYF.

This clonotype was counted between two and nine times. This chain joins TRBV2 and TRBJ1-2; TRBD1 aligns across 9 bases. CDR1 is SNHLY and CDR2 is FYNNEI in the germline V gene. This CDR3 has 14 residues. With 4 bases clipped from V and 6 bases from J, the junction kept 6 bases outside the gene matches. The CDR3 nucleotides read TGTGCCAGCAGTGGAAACAGGGGGCGAGATGGCTACACCTTC. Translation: CASSGNRGRDGYTF.

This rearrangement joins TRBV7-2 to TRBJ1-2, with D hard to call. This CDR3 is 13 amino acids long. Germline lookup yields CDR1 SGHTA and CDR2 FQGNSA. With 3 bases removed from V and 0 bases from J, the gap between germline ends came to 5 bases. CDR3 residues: CASSLAANYGYTF. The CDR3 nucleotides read TGTGCCAGCAGCTTGGCAGCTAACTATGGCTACACCTTC.

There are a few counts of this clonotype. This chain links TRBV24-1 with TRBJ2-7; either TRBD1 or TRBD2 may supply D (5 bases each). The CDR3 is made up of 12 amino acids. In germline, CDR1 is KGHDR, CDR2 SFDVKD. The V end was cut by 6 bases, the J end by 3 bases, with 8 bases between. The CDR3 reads CATSRGFYEQYF. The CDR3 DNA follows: TGTGCCACCAGTCGGGGCTTCTACGAGCAGTACTTC.

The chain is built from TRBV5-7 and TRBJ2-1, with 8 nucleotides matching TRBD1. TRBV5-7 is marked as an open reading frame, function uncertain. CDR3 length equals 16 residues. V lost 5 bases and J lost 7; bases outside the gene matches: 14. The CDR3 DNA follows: TGTGCCAGCAGGAAACAGGGGGAGCGGTCTTGGAATGAGCAGTTCTTC. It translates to CASRKQGERSWNEQFF.

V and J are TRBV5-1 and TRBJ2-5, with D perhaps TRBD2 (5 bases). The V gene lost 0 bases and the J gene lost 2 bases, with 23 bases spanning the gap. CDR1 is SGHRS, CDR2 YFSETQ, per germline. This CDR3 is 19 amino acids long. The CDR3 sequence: CASSLAAAVGSREQETQYF. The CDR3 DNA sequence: TGCGCCAGCAGCTTGGCCGCAGCTGTCGGCTCCCGGGAACAAGAGACCCAGTACTTC. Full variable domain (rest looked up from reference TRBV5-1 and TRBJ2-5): KAGVTQTPRYLIKTRGQQVTLSCSPISGHRSVSWYQQTPGQGLQFLFEYFSETQRNKGNFPGRFSGRQFSNSRSEMNVSTLELGDSALYLCASSLAAAVGSREQETQYFGPGTRLLVL.

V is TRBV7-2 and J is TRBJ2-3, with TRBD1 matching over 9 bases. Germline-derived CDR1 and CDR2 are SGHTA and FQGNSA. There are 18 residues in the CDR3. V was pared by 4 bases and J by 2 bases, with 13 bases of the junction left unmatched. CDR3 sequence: CASSSTRGDRVFTDTQYF. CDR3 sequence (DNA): TGTGCCAGCAGCTCGACACGCGGGGACAGGGTCTTCACAGATACGCAGTATTTT.

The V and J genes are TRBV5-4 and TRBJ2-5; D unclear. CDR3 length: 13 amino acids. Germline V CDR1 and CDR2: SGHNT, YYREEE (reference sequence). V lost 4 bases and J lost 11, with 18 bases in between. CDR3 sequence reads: CASSRSPTREQYF. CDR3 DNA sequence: TGTGCCAGCAGCCGGTCCCCGACAAGAGAGCAGTACTTC.

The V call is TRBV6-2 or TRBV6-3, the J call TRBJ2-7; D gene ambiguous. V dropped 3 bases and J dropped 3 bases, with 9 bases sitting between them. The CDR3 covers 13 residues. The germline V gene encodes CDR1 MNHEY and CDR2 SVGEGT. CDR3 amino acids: CASSYLQFYEQYF. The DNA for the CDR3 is TGTGCCAGCAGTTATCTACAGTTCTACGAGCAGTACTTC.

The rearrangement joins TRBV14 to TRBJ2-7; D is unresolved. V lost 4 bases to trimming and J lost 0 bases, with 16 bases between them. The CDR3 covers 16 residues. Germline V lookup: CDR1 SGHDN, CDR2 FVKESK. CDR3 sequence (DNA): TGTGCCAGCAGCCCAACCCGGATAAAGGGCTCCTACGAGCAGTACTTC. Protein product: CASSPTRIKGSYEQYF.

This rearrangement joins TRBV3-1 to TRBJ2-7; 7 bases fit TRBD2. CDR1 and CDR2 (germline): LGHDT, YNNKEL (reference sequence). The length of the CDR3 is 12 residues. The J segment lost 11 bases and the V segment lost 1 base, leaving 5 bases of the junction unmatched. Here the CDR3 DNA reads TGTGCCAGCAGCCAAGTAGGCGGGAGAAAGTACTTC. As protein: CASSQVGGRKYF.

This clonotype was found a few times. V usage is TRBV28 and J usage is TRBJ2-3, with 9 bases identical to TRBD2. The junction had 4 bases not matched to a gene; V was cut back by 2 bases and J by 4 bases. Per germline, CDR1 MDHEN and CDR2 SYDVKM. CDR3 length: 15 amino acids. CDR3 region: CASSLGGGGADTQYF. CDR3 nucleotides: TGTGCCAGCAGTTTAGGAGGCGGGGGGGCAGATACGCAGTATTTT.

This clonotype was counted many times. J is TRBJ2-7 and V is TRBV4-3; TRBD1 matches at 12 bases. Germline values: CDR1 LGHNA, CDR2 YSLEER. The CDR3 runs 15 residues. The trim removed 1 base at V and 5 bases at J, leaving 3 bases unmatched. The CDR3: CASSQGGTGGNEQYF. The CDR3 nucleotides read TGCGCCAGCAGCCAAGGGGGGACAGGGGGCAACGAGCAGTACTTC.

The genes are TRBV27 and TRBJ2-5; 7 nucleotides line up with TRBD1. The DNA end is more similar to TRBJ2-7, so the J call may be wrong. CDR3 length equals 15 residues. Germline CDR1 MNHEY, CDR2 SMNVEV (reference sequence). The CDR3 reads CASRLQGPLLSEQYF. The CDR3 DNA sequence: TGTGCCAGCAGGCTACAGGGGCCCTTGCTCTCCGAGCAGTACTTC.

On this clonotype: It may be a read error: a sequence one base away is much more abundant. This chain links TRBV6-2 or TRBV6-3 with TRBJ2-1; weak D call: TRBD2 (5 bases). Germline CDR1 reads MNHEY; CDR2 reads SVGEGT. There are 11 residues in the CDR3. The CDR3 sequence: CVLETITEQFF. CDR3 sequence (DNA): TGTGTCCTTGAGACTATTACTGAGCAGTTCTTC.

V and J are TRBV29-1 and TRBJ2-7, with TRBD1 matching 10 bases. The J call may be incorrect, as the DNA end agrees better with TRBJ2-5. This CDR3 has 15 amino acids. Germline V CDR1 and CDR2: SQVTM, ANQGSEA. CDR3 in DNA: TGCAGCGTTGAAAGGTTGGGACAGGGGACGGAGACCCAGTACTTC. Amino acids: CSVERLGQGTETQYF.

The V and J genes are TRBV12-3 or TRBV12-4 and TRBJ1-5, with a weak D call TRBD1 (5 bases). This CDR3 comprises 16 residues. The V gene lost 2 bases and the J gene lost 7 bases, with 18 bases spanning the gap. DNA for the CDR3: TGTGCCAGCAGTTTATCCCCAGGGAATGGTTGGCAGCCCCAGCATTTT. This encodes CASSLSPGNGWQPQHF.